This is a list of T cell receptor beta chains from one sample in a study of T cell responses to AZD1222 COVID-19 vaccine. Assay: immunoSEQ multiplex PCR; the TCRdb copy retains only in-frame clones and omits some. The table includes nearly 110,000 clones, around 90% detected once. The material sequenced was peripheral blood, taken on day 0 of AZD1222 vaccination. These TCRs come from an adult in good health. Each CDR3 is given with its conserved first and last residue. The D gene is left open where the match is weak. Clone size is given for some rows only: seen once, a few or many times, or a class if the clone is expanded.

>TRBJ2-7|-|TRBD2|TRBV13
TGTGCCAGCAGCTCCCCACTTCGGGAGGGGGGATACGAGCAGTACTTC
CASSSPLREGGYEQYF
>TRBJ2-7|-|-|TRBV6-5
TGTGCCAGCAGTTACTCCATCGACAGTGGGACCTACGAGCAGTACTTC
CASSYSIDSGTYEQYF
>TRBJ2-3|-|-|TRBV11-3
TGTGCCAGCAGTCGAGGGGGGGGCACAGATACGCAGTATTTT
CASSRGGGTDTQYF
>TRBJ2-2|-|TRBD2|TRBV3-1/TRBV3-2
TGTGCCAGCAGCCAAGATCTGCGCCAGCGGGGGGGGACCGGGGAGCTGTTTTTT
CASSQDLRQRGGTGELFF
>TRBJ1-5|-|-|TRBV12-5
TGTGCTAGTGGTTTGGGAGGACCGACGGGTCAGCCCCAGCATTTT
CASGLGGPTGQPQHF
>TRBJ1-6|-|-|TRBV7-9
TGTGCCAGCAGCTTAGGGGCCGAAAATTCACCCCTCCACTTT
CASSLGAENSPLHF
>TRBJ2-3|few|TRBD2|TRBV5-1
TGCGCCAGCAGGACTAGCGGCACAGATACGCAGTATTTT
CASRTSGTDTQYF
>TRBJ2-7|-|-|TRBV24-1
TGTGCCACCAGTGAGGGTACTCACGAGCAGTACTTC
CATSEGTHEQYF
>TRBJ1-5|-|TRBD1|TRBV24-1
TGTGCCACCAGTGACGCCAGACAGGGACTTTGGCAGCCCCAGCATTTT
CATSDARQGLWQPQHF
>TRBJ2-7|-|TRBD2|TRBV4-3
TGCGCCAGCAGCCAAGAGGCTAGCGGGGGCCTTGAGTACTTC
CASSQEASGGLEYF
>TRBJ2-5|-|TRBD2|TRBV28
TGTGCCACACTAGCGGGCAAAGAGACCCAGTACTTC
CATLAGKETQYF
>TRBJ2-7|-|TRBD2|TRBV2
TGTGCCAGCAGACTAGCGGCCGGGGACGAGCAGTACTTC
CASRLAAGDEQYF
>TRBJ1-2|-|TRBD1|TRBV9
TGTGCCAGCAGCCCCCTTACAGGGGAGTATGGCTACACCTTC
CASSPLTGEYGYTF
>TRBJ2-1|-|-|TRBV29-1
TGCAGCGTTGAAGACCCCCGGGACCGATCGTACAATGAGCAGTTCTTC
CSVEDPRDRSYNEQFF
>TRBJ1-2|-|TRBD1|TRBV5-4
TGTGCCAGCAGCTTGGGAGGGGGCCGTGGCTACACCTTC
CASSLGGGRGYTF
>TRBJ1-1|-|-|TRBV30
TGTGCCTGGGACGGGACGGCTCGGACTGAAGCTTTCTTT
CAWDGTARTEAFF
>TRBJ2-1|-|TRBD1|TRBV28
TGTGCCAGCAGTTCGGGACAGGGGGCGGGAAATGAGCAGTTCTTC
CASSSGQGAGNEQFF
>TRBJ1-5|-|-|TRBV10-3
TGTGCCACTACACAGGGTGACAATCAGCCCCAGCATTTT
CATTQGDNQPQHF
>TRBJ2-7|-|TRBD1|TRBV28
TGTGCCAGCAGTTTAGCCGGGACAGGGGCCTACGAGCAGTACTTC
CASSLAGTGAYEQYF
>TRBJ1-1|-|TRBD1|TRBV28
TGTGCCAGCAGTTTATATCAGGGGGTGAACACTGAAGCTTTCTTT
CASSLYQGVNTEAFF
>TRBJ1-2|-|-|TRBV6-4
TGTGCCAGCAGTGAAGGACAGTCCTATGGCTACACCTTC
CASSEGQSYGYTF
>TRBJ1-6|-|-|TRBV28
TGTGCCAGCAGTTTCCCCAAACGGACCAATAATTCACCCCTCCACTTT
CASSFPKRTNNSPLHF
>TRBJ1-5|-|-|TRBV20-1
TGCAGTGCTAGTCAGGGGACCCAGCCCCAGCATTTT
CSASQGTQPQHF
>TRBJ1-2|-|-|TRBV6-2/TRBV6-3
TGTGCCAGCAGTGGACAGAGCTATGGCTACACCTTC
CASSGQSYGYTF
>TRBJ2-7|-|-|TRBV6-5
TGTGCCAGCAGTTCCCCACCAGGGTCCTACGAGCAGTACTTC
CASSSPPGSYEQYF
>TRBJ1-6|-|TRBD1|TRBV6-5
TGTGCCAGCAGTTACTCCGGACAGGGGGGACCCTCACCCCTCCACTTT
CASSYSGQGGPSPLHF
>TRBJ2-1|-|-|TRBV7-8
TGTGCCAGCAGCTTAGCGGCGCTGAGAAACAATGAGCAGTTCTTC
CASSLAALRNNEQFF
>TRBJ2-7|once|-|TRBV11-1
TGTGCCAGCAGCTTAGGGACCTACGAGCAGTACTTC
CASSLGTYEQYF
>TRBJ2-2|few|-|TRBV14
TGTGCCAGCAGCCAAGAGAGGGGTGTCGGGGAGCTGTTTTTT
CASSQERGVGELFF
>TRBJ2-2|-|-|TRBV5-4
TGTGCCAGCAGCCCGGGACCGACCACGAACACCGGGGAGCTGTTTTTT
CASSPGPTTNTGELFF
>TRBJ2-7|-|-|TRBV7-2
TGTGCCAGCAGCTTAGTTGGCGGGTTCACGAGCTCCTACGAGCAGTACTTC
CASSLVGGFTSSYEQYF
>TRBJ2-1|once|-|TRBV9
TGTGCCAGCAGCCCGACAGGAAGCTCCTACAATGAGCAGTTCTTC
CASSPTGSSYNEQFF
>TRBJ1-2|-|-|TRBV9
TGTGCCAGCAGCGTAGAGCCAGAGTCTTTTTCTTACACCTTC
CASSVEPESFSYTF
>TRBJ2-2|-|-|TRBV3-1/TRBV3-2
TGTGCCAGCAGCCTCTGGAGGGGTCGGGACACCGGGGAGCTGTTTTTT
CASSLWRGRDTGELFF
>TRBJ1-2|-|-|TRBV29-1
TGCAGCGTTAACACCCCTAACTATGGCTACACCTTC
CSVNTPNYGYTF
>TRBJ2-1|-|-|TRBV9
TGTGCCAGCAGCGTAGGAGCGGAAAGCTCCTACAATGAGCAGTTCTTC
CASSVGAESSYNEQFF
>TRBJ1-5|-|-|TRBV5-1
TGCGCCAGCAGACCGGGGGTCTCTAACAATCAGCCCCAGCATTTT
CASRPGVSNNQPQHF
>TRBJ2-1|-|-|TRBV9
TGTGCCAGCAGCGTAGTCGAGCAGGAACATGAGCAGTTCTTC
CASSVVEQEHEQFF
>TRBJ1-1|-|-|TRBV18
TGTGCCAGCTCACCCAATGCAGACGTAGTCACTGAAGCTTTCTTT
CASSPNADVVTEAFF
>TRBJ1-1|few|-|TRBV4-1
TGCGCCAGCAGCCAAGCCAATCTCCCCCAGAACACTGAAGCTTTCTTT
CASSQANLPQNTEAFF
>TRBJ2-1|-|TRBD2|TRBV11-2
TGTGCCAGCAGCCCCGGGACTAGCGGTACTAATGAGCAGTTCTTC
CASSPGTSGTNEQFF
>TRBJ1-2|-|-|TRBV6-4
TGTGCCAGCAGTGCTACGACAGAATATGGCTACACCTTC
CASSATTEYGYTF
>TRBJ1-1|-|-|TRBV4-3
TGCGCCAGCAGCCTTGGACAGCTGAACACTGAAGCTTTCTTT
CASSLGQLNTEAFF
>TRBJ2-5|-|-|TRBV29-1
TGCAGCGTTCTTTCCCCAGAGACCCAGTACTTC
CSVLSPETQYF
>TRBJ1-1|-|TRBD1|TRBV6-2/TRBV6-3
TGTGCCAGCAGTCTTCTGACAGGGACCCTGAACACTGAAGCTTTCTTT
CASSLLTGTLNTEAFF
>TRBJ1-5|-|-|TRBV6-4
TGTGCCAGCAGTCTTGATAGCAATCAGCCCCAGCATTTT
CASSLDSNQPQHF
>TRBJ1-1|-|-|TRBV9
TGTGCCAGCAGCGTATTTATGAACACTGAAGCTTTCTTT
CASSVFMNTEAFF
>TRBJ1-3|-|-|TRBV10-3
TGTGCCATCACCGAAGGTGGAGGGGAATCTGGAAACACCATATATTTT
CAITEGGGESGNTIYF
>TRBJ1-6|-|TRBD1|TRBV9
TGTGCCAGCAGCCTTGACAGGGTGGATTCACCCCTCCACTTT
CASSLDRVDSPLHF
>TRBJ1-6|-|-|TRBV27
TGTGCCAGCGGCGGCAGGGTAAAGTCACCCCTCCACTTT
CASGGRVKSPLHF
>TRBJ2-2|few|TRBD1|TRBV18
TGTGCCAGCTCAACGGGACAGGGGAACACCGGGGAGCTGTTTTTT
CASSTGQGNTGELFF
>TRBJ1-1|-|-|TRBV5-1
TGCGCCAGCAGCTTGGACACTGAAGCTTTCTTT
CASSLDTEAFF
>TRBJ1-4|-|-|TRBV7-6
TGTGCCAGCAGCCCGACAGCGTTCCTAAGCGGACTGTTTTTT
CASSPTAFLSGLFF
>TRBJ2-1|-|-|TRBV12-3/TRBV12-4
TGTGCCAGCAGTTTATCTTACAATGAGCAGTTCTTC
CASSLSYNEQFF
>TRBJ1-1|once|-|TRBV19
TGTGCCAGTACCTTATCCCCCCAGATTCCGAACACTGAAGCTTTCTTT
CASTLSPQIPNTEAFF